This TCR beta chain was retrieved from a study of blood T cell repertoires in COVID-19. Study-wide context: Collection of acute and convalescent COVID-19 samples took place in the United States, Italy and Spain. The analysed material was cDNA or gDNA that came from T cells, B-cell-depleted T cells, or PBMCs.

Seattle patients were enrolled while actively infected and followed longitudinally. Germline V lookup: CDR1 MDHEN, CDR2 SYDVKM. The junction had 7 bases not matched to a gene; V was cut back by 5 bases and J by 4 bases. The length of the CDR3 is 14 residues. Per the original data handling: Reference gene primer amplification in the assay estimated nucleated cell counts. Assay: immunoSEQ multiplex PCR; the TCRdb copy retains only in-frame clones and omits some. Clone size and V and J calls were adopted from that table, with D and trimming inferred from the DNA. The sample has about 310,000 clones; 85% to 90% are singletons.

This clonotype originated in a woman younger than 45 with COVID-19, enrolled during active disease. The sequencing sample was made of peripheral blood. The chain links TRBV28 to TRBJ1-2, with 7 bases lining up with TRBD1. The CDR3 coding sequence is TGTGCCAGCAGTGAAAACAGGGGTGGCTATGGCTACACCTTC. It translates to CASSENRGGYGYTF.